This is a list of T cell receptor beta chains from one sample in a study of CD8 T cells in ankylosing spondylitis. MiXCR was run by TCRdb on the 5' RACE reads, yielding one entry per CDR3 protein. This table holds just under 350,000 distinct CDR3 sequences, 14% to 15% found once. The sample consisted of blood, either unsorted or a sorted T cell fraction (not recorded which). The origin of the receptors is a male donor with ankylosing spondylitis or in good health (not recorded which). The CDR3 runs from the conserved cysteine through the conserved F or W. The D gene is left open where the match is weak. Where a row states a size, it is once, few, many or the class of an expanded clone; other rows omit it.

j_call | d_call | clone_size | v_call | cdr3_aa | cdr3_nt
TRBJ2-2 | TRBD1 | few | TRBV5-6 | CASSPGTGRTGELFF | TGTGCCAGCAGCCCGGGGACAGGGAGGACCGGGGAGCTGTTTTTT
TRBJ1-1 | . | many | TRBV5-1 | CASSLTATSTEAFF | TGCGCCAGCAGCTTGACAGCGACGTCCACTGAAGCTTTCTTT
TRBJ2-1 | . | . | TRBV10-3 | CAISAGPTGMDEQFF | TGTGCCATCAGTGCGGGTCCAACAGGGATGGATGAGCAGTTCTTC
TRBJ1-1 | . | . | TRBV5-1 | CASSSLTEMNTEAFF | TGCGCCAGCAGCTCCCTGACGGAGATGAACACTGAAGCTTTCTTT
TRBJ2-1 | . | many | TRBV5-6 | CASSFNLGYNEQFF | TGTGCCAGCAGCTTTAACCTTGGATACAATGAGCAGTTCTTC
TRBJ2-3 | TRBD1 | . | TRBV29-1 | CSSGSGTDTDTQYF | TGCAGCAGTGGATCGGGGACAGACACAGATACGCAGTATTTT
TRBJ2-7 | TRBD1 | few | TRBV3-1 | CASSQDWGTGRVEQYF | TGTGCCAGCAGCCAAGATTGGGGGACAGGGCGGGTCGAGCAGTACTTC
TRBJ1-4 | . | few | TRBV20-1 | CSARGRTTNEKLFF | TGCAGTGCTAGGGGCAGAACAACTAATGAAAAACTGTTTTTT
TRBJ2-5 | . | . | TRBV5-1 | CASSLGGKGQETQYF | TGCGCCAGCAGCTTGGGGGGAAAAGGCCAAGAGACCCAGTACTTC
TRBJ1-4 | TRBD1 | many | TRBV12-3/TRBV12-4 | CASSLVQGDEKLFF | TGTGCCAGCAGTTTAGTCCAGGGGGATGAAAAACTGTTTTTT
TRBJ1-2 | TRBD1 | few | TRBV5-1 | CASSGLDGTGPYGYTF | TGCGCCAGCAGCGGCCTCGACGGGACAGGGCCCTATGGCTACACCTTC
TRBJ1-1 | TRBD1 | . | TRBV12-3/TRBV12-4 | CASRPDRANTEAFF | TGTGCCAGCAGGCCGGACAGGGCGAACACTGAAGCTTTCTTT
TRBJ1-5 | . | few | TRBV29-1 | CSAGMGAPGQPQHF | TGCAGCGCTGGGATGGGGGCGCCTGGTCAGCCCCAGCATTTT
TRBJ1-4 | . | few | TRBV9 | CASSPDSNNEKLFF | TGTGCCAGCAGCCCGGACAGCAATAATGAAAAACTGTTTTTT
TRBJ1-2 | TRBD1 | few | TRBV20-1 | CSASRTGMNGYTF | TGCAGTGCTTCCCGGACAGGGATGAATGGCTACACCTTC
TRBJ1-2 | . | many | TRBV10-3 | CAISKKGSSYTF | TGTGCCATCAGTAAGAAAGGGTCTAGCTACACCTTC
TRBJ1-6 | . | many | TRBV12-3/TRBV12-4 | CASSLAWDSPLHF | TGTGCCAGCAGTTTAGCCTGGGATTCACCCCTCCACTTT
TRBJ2-7 | . | few | TRBV7-2 | CASSANRGGQYF | TGTGCCAGCAGCGCTAACCGGGGTGGCCAGTACTTC
TRBJ1-1 | . | once | TRBV20-1 | CSARSGNTEAFF | TGCAGTGCTAGATCGGGGAACACTGAAGCTTTCTTT
TRBJ2-5 | . | few | TRBV4-2 | CASSQEVPLRETQYF | TGTGCCAGCAGCCAAGAGGTCCCTCTGAGGGAGACCCAGTACTTC
TRBJ2-7 | TRBD1 | . | TRBV5-1 | CASSLGSGDRARHEQYF | TGCGCCAGCAGCTTGGGTTCGGGGGACAGGGCCCGCCACGAGCAGTACTTC
TRBJ2-3 | . | . | TRBV7-7 | CATTRQPTSTDTQYF | TGTGCCACCACCCGACAGCCTACTAGCACAGATACGCAGTATTTT
TRBJ2-7 | . | . | TRBV7-9 | CASLISGSYEQYF | TGTGCCAGCCTAATAAGCGGCTCCTACGAGCAGTACTTC
TRBJ2-1 | TRBD2 | few | TRBV5-1 | CASSLAPSGGAHEQFF | TGCGCCAGCAGCTTGGCTCCTAGCGGGGGGGCCCATGAGCAGTTCTTC
TRBJ2-7 | . | . | TRBV7-6 | CASSLRTEGEQYF | TGTGCCAGCAGCCTCAGGACCGAAGGTGAGCAGTACTTC
TRBJ2-1 | . | . | TRBV11-2 | CASSYRGAGLWGEQFF | TGTGCCAGCAGCTACCGGGGGGCAGGGCTATGGGGTGAGCAGTTCTTC
TRBJ2-1 | TRBD1 | . | TRBV5-1 | CASSSRDRGWNEQFF | TGCGCCAGCAGCTCCCGGGACAGGGGGTGGAATGAGCAGTTCTTC
TRBJ2-1 | TRBD2 | few | TRBV20-1 | CSARGSGGASVNEQFF | TGCAGTGCTAGGGGTAGCGGGGGGGCCTCTGTGAATGAGCAGTTCTTC
TRBJ1-1 | . | many | TRBV12-3/TRBV12-4 | CASSASLNTEAFF | TGTGCCAGCAGTGCCAGTTTGAACACTGAAGCTTTCTTT
TRBJ2-1 | . | few | TRBV12-3/TRBV12-4 | CASSEHMDEQFF | TGTGCCAGCAGTGAGCACATGGATGAGCAGTTCTTC
TRBJ2-3 | . | once | TRBV6-1 | CATLGDVESWVTQYF | TGTGCCACCCTGGGGGATGTTGAATCCTGGGTTACGCAGTATTTT
TRBJ2-1 | TRBD2 | . | TRBV10-3 | CAISRTSGRAGNEQFF | TGTGCCATCAGTCGGACTAGCGGGAGGGCTGGGAATGAGCAGTTCTTC
TRBJ2-3 | . | few | TRBV5-1 | CASSSYLPGDTQYF | TGCGCCAGCAGCTCCTACCTCCCCGGAGATACGCAGTATTTT
TRBJ1-5 | . | many | TRBV7-8 | CASSQRTGNQPQHF | TGTGCCAGCAGCCAACGGACAGGCAATCAGCCCCAGCATTTT
TRBJ2-7 | TRBD2 | . | TRBV5-1 | CASSLVAGDQYEQYF | TGCGCCAGCAGCCTGGTAGCGGGAGATCAGTACGAGCAGTACTTC